Presented here are 5 T cell receptor beta chains from one specimen sequenced in a study of control samples from healthy donors and cancer patients. Method: immunoSEQ multiplex PCR; TCRdb's copy keeps in-frame clones and lacks some. This table holds some 130,000 clones, 80% to 95% found once. The sequenced material came from blood. The receptor source for this set is a man younger than 45 in good health.

This clone is a singleton in its sample. The chain employs TRBV5-4 and TRBJ2-1, with 10 nucleotides matching TRBD2. There are 16 residues in the CDR3. Trimming at V came to 1 base and at J to 7 bases, leaving 8 bases not matched to a gene. From germline, CDR1 is SGHNT and CDR2 YYREEE (reference sequence). CDR3 sequence reads: CASSLRSSGRINEQFF. CDR3 DNA sequence: TGTGCCAGCAGCTTGAGGAGTAGCGGGAGGATAAATGAGCAGTTCTTC.

This chain connects TRBV3-1 (or the pseudogene TRBV3-2) to TRBJ2-3, with a tentative D call TRBD2 (5 bases). This CDR3 region has 15 residues. Trimming took 1 base from V and 5 from J, leaving 13 bases between them. From germline, CDR1 is LGHDT and CDR2 YNNKEL (reference sequence). The CDR3 loop is CASSQAWRAQDTQYF. The CDR3 DNA follows: TGTGCCAGCAGCCAAGCGTGGCGGGCACAAGATACGCAGTATTTT.

This sequence joins TRBV5-6 and TRBJ1-5; TRBD1 matches at 8 bases. Germline CDR1 SGHDT, CDR2 YYEEEE. J was trimmed by 6 bases and V by 5 bases; bases with no gene match: 7. The CDR3 contains 14 residues. CDR3 DNA: TGTGCCAGCAGTAATCAGGGGGCGGGTCAGCCCCAGCATTTT. Its protein is CASSNQGAGQPQHF.

This chain connects TRBV19 to TRBJ2-1; D gene uncertain. Trimming stripped 0 bases from V and 10 bases from J, with 7 bases between. Germline V gene sequence: CDR1 LNHDA, CDR2 SQIVND (reference sequence). This CDR3 has 12 residues. CDR3 DNA: TGTGCCAGTAGTATAGATAACCTAGAGCAGTTCTTC. This sequence encodes CASSIDNLEQFF.

The V call is TRBV13, the J call TRBJ2-1; D gene ambiguous. V lost 5 bases to trimming and J lost 0 bases, with 17 bases between them. The CDR3 has 17 residues. Germline V gene data show CDR1 as PRHDT and CDR2 as FYEKMQ (reference sequence). The CDR3 DNA reads TGTGCCAGCAGCCGTTCGGGTAGCCGCCGCTCCTACAATGAGCAGTTCTTC. It yields the protein CASSRSGSRRSYNEQFF.